Listed below are T cell receptor beta chains from one sample, sequenced in a study of CD8 T cells in ankylosing spondylitis. TCRdb reprocessed the 5' RACE reads via MiXCR and lists one record per CDR3 protein. Of around 340,000 distinct CDR3 sequences listed, 14% to 15% were seen once; the top ten hold 0.85% to 1.4%. The sample taken for sequencing was blood, either unsorted or a sorted T cell fraction (not recorded which). The origin of the receptors is a male donor with ankylosing spondylitis or in good health (not recorded which). The CDR3 runs from the conserved cysteine through the conserved F or W. Fields, in order: V gene, clone size, J gene, CDR3 protein. Some rows have no size entry. The others give once, few or many, or a class for an expanded clone.

v_gene: TRBV6-1
abundance: few
j_gene: TRBJ2-7
CDR3aa: CASSEPSNSYPYEQYF

v_gene: TRBV20-1
abundance: few
j_gene: TRBJ2-5
CDR3aa: CSARVPSGQETQYF

v_gene: TRBV5-1
abundance: .
j_gene: TRBJ2-7
CDR3aa: CASSTGQGSYEQYF

v_gene: TRBV5-1
abundance: few
j_gene: TRBJ2-3
CDR3aa: CASSLSLASDTQYF

v_gene: TRBV5-1
abundance: few
j_gene: TRBJ2-2
CDR3aa: CASSLEGALNTGELFF

v_gene: TRBV4-1
abundance: few
j_gene: TRBJ2-3
CDR3aa: CASSQDRTSTDTQYF

v_gene: TRBV13
abundance: once
j_gene: TRBJ2-5
CDR3aa: CASSFEQGRGETQYF

v_gene: TRBV5-6
abundance: many
j_gene: TRBJ1-1
CDR3aa: CASSRLTNTEAFF

v_gene: TRBV30
abundance: .
j_gene: TRBJ1-1
CDR3aa: CAWIPGRSTEAFF

v_gene: TRBV5-5
abundance: few
j_gene: TRBJ2-2
CDR3aa: CASSFGTGRNTGELFF

v_gene: TRBV4-1
abundance: few
j_gene: TRBJ2-7
CDR3aa: CASSQDGLIPYEQYF